These 15 T cell receptor beta chains were all obtained from the same sample, sequenced in a study of beta chain features in type 1 diabetes. General study results and limits: There was a moderate but significant shortening of TCRB CDR3s in all four CD4+ subsets of Type 1 diabetes patients.

Reverse transcription of all isolated RNA meant that expressed TCRB transcripts were sequenced. Repertoires were generated with immunoSEQ multiplex PCR, while TCRdb's copy carries only in-frame clones and drops some. The sample holds a few hundred thousand clones, about a sixth seen once. These receptors' antigens are unknown. Source material: naive CD4+ T cells from blood. The receptors here all came from a man in his thirties or forties with type 1 diabetes.

The V and J genes are TRBV5-4 and TRBJ2-2, with 9 bases identical to TRBD1. From germline, CDR1 is SGHNT and CDR2 YYREEE (reference sequence). The J segment lost 4 bases and the V segment lost 2 bases, leaving 6 bases of the junction unmatched. There are 16 residues in the CDR3. CDR3 in DNA: TGTGCCAGCAGCTTTTACAGGGGGCAAGTCACCGGGGAGCTGTTTTTT. Protein: CASSFYRGQVTGELFF.

This clone was seen more than once but under ten times. The sample has other DNA sequences that encode this CDR3 too. This sequence joins TRBV30 and TRBJ2-2, with 8 bases matching TRBD2. Germline V gene lookup returns CDR1 GTSNPN and CDR2 SVGIG (reference sequence). V gave up 3 bases and J gave up 4 bases; unmatched junction bases: 4. The CDR3 is 14 residues long. CDR3 residues: CAWRGAGGTGELFF. CDR3 coding DNA: TGTGCCTGGAGAGGGGCGGGAGGCACCGGGGAGCTGTTTTTT.

This clone was seen a few times. The genes are TRBV7-9 and TRBJ2-7, with TRBD2 matching over 7 bases. After removal of 1 base from V and 2 bases from J, the junction contained 2 bases not matched to a gene. Germline lookup yields CDR1 SEHNR and CDR2 FQNEAQ (reference sequence). The CDR3 is 14 amino acids. The DNA for the CDR3 is TGTGCCAGCAGCTTAGTAGCGGGCCCCTACGAGCAGTACTTC. It specifies CASSLVAGPYEQYF.

The J gene is TRBJ2-3, the V gene TRBV4-2; TRBD2 agrees at 13 bases. The germline V gene has CDR1 LGHNA and CDR2 YNFKEQ. This CDR3 spans 16 amino acids. V shed 6 bases and J 5 bases; nucleotides not matched to a gene: 8. The CDR3 loop reads CASSELAGGPVDTQYF. The CDR3 DNA reads TGTGCCAGCAGTGAACTAGCGGGAGGGCCTGTAGATACGCAGTATTTT.

V gene TRBV10-3 combines with J gene TRBJ2-7, with 8 bases identical to TRBD1. Unmatched junction bases numbered 12, after V lost 4 bases and J lost 4 bases. This CDR3 region has 16 residues. Germline assignment: CDR1 ENHRY and CDR2 SYGVKD. Written as DNA, the CDR3 is TGTGCCATCAGTGTAAGGTTGTTGGGACAGGAGTACGAGCAGTACTTC. Amino acids: CAISVRLLGQEYEQYF.

V gene TRBV23-1 combines with J gene TRBJ2-1; D unresolved. TRBV23-1 is an open reading frame, and its role is uncertain. This CDR3 contains 14 residues. V was shortened by 0 bases and J by 7 bases, with 10 bases between the two germline ends. This CDR3 reads CASSQSELANEQFF. The CDR3 DNA is TGCGCCAGCAGTCAATCGGAGCTCGCGAATGAGCAGTTCTTC.

This clone has just a few counts. The chain carries TRBV19 and TRBJ2-1, with TRBD1 identical over 7 bases. The germline V gene encodes CDR1 LNHDA and CDR2 SQIVND (reference sequence). The J segment lost 4 bases and the V segment lost 3 bases, leaving 6 bases of the junction unmatched. The CDR3 length is 15 residues. CDR3 protein: CASSIIETGYNEQFF. CDR3 DNA: TGTGCCAGTAGTATTATTGAGACAGGGTACAATGAGCAGTTCTTC.

In this sample, this clone turned up a few times. The genes are TRBV6-5 and TRBJ2-1, with TRBD2 matching over 11 bases. The CDR3 has 15 amino acids. CDR1 and CDR2 from the germline V gene are MNHEY and SVGAGI. Germline trimming cut 4 bases from V and 9 bases from J; bases unmatched to any gene: 8. The DNA of the CDR3 is TGTGCCAGCAGTTTGACTAGCGGGAAAGGCGGTGAGCAGTTCTTC. It is translated as CASSLTSGKGGEQFF.

The genes are TRBV7-7 and TRBJ2-1; D is ambiguous. This CDR3 spans 15 amino acids. Deletions cut 1 base from V and 0 bases from J, with 7 bases between. CDR1 is SSHAT and CDR2 is FNYEAQ in the germline V gene (reference sequence). DNA for the CDR3: TGTGCCAGCAGCTTAGACAGCCACTCCTACAATGAGCAGTTCTTC. This encodes CASSLDSHSYNEQFF.

There are a few counts of this clone. The J gene is TRBJ1-1, the V gene TRBV7-2; D not resolved. Trimming removed 2 bases at V and 2 bases at J, with 6 bases between. Looked up from germline, CDR1 is SGHTA and CDR2 is FQGNSA. The CDR3 is 13 amino acids. CDR3 protein: CASSLYRNTEAFF. Written as DNA, the CDR3 is TGTGCCAGCAGCTTATACAGAAACACTGAAGCTTTCTTT.

This clone was seen a handful of times. The V gene is TRBV25-1, the J gene TRBJ2-6; possible D gene TRBD1, 5 bases. Germline assignment: CDR1 MGHDK and CDR2 SYGVNS. The V end was cut by 6 bases, the J end by 0 bases, with 15 bases between. CDR3 size: 17 residues. DNA for the CDR3: TGTGCCAGCAGCTCGACAGAGACCAACTCTGGGGCCAACGTCCTGACTTTC. Its protein product is CASSSTETNSGANVLTF.

This clone was seen a few times. The chain recombines TRBV7-2 with TRBJ2-7, with D tentatively TRBD1 or TRBD2 (5 bases each). V shed 0 bases and J shed 9 bases, with 15 bases lying between them. The CDR3 is made up of 14 amino acids. Per the germline V gene, CDR1 is SGHTA and CDR2 is FQGNSA. The CDR3 protein is CASSLAGLGTGQYF. As DNA, the CDR3 is TGTGCCAGCAGCTTAGCGGGATTAGGGACGGGGCAGTACTTC.

This clone occurred a few times. A read error may produce the germline difference seen at one junction end. The chain joins TRBV29-1 to TRBJ2-7; perhaps TRBD2 as D (5 bases). The CDR3 contains 11 residues. Germline V gene lookup returns CDR1 SQVTM and CDR2 ANQGSEA. CDR3 sequence: CSVGGLYEEYF. DNA for the CDR3: TGCAGCGTTGGCGGGCTGTACGAGGAGTACTTC.

This clone was counted a few times. V usage is TRBV4-1 and J usage is TRBJ2-2; unclear D gene. The germline V and J ends were trimmed by 0 bases and 6 bases, with 8 bases remaining between them. Germline lookup yields CDR1 MGHRA and CDR2 YSYEKL. CDR3 length equals 14 residues. In nucleotides, the CDR3 is TGCGCCAGCAGCCAAGATCGACTGGCCGGGGAGCTGTTTTTT. Translating it yields CASSQDRLAGELFF.

The chain is built from TRBV9 and TRBJ1-2, with TRBD1 as a possible D gene (6 bases). The V end was cut by 0 bases, the J end by 4 bases, with 13 bases between. Germline V lookup: CDR1 SGDLS, CDR2 YYNGEE. The CDR3 runs to 15 residues. CDR3 residues: CASSVAVQGSYGYTF. In nucleotides, the CDR3 is TGTGCCAGCAGCGTAGCTGTTCAGGGGAGCTATGGCTACACCTTC.